A selection of T cell receptor beta chains follows, all from one sample in a study of cytomegalovirus exposure and HLA in healthy donors. Libraries were prepared by immunoSEQ multiplex PCR; TCRdb keeps only in-frame clonotypes and omits some of them. The data hold 120,000 or so clones, with approximately 15% observed a single time. Sequenced input: PBMCs. The receptors derive from a woman aged 18 to 35 in good health and CMV-seronegative. CDR3s include the opening cysteine and the closing phenylalanine or tryptophan. D genes are given only for firm matches. Not every row has a clone size; where given, it reads once, few, many or a size class.

J: TRBJ2-7; V: TRBV5-1; size: -; D: -; CDR3: CASSSDSPYEQYF; DNA: TGCGCCAGCAGCTCCGACAGCCCCTACGAGCAGTACTTC
J: TRBJ2-5; V: TRBV29-1; size: -; D: -; CDR3: CSVGSGVGTQYF; DNA: TGCAGCGTTGGGTCAGGGGTTGGGACCCAGTACTTC
J: TRBJ1-3; V: TRBV5-1; size: -; D: -; CDR3: CASSLAPFSGGDKSGNTIYF; DNA: TGCGCCAGCAGCTTGGCTCCCTTTTCGGGGGGCGATAAGTCTGGAAACACCATATATTTT
J: TRBJ2-1; V: TRBV9; size: -; D: TRBD2; CDR3: CASSVATAGGNNEQFF; DNA: TGTGCCAGCAGCGTAGCTACGGCGGGAGGAAACAATGAGCAGTTCTTC
J: TRBJ2-3; V: TRBV5-4; size: few; D: -; CDR3: CASSLARDTSTDTQYF; DNA: TGTGCCAGCAGCTTGGCCCGGGATACTAGCACAGATACGCAGTATTTT
J: TRBJ1-3; V: TRBV2; size: -; D: -; CDR3: CASELQQGPGNTIYF; DNA: TGTGCCTCAGAGTTGCAACAGGGACCCGGAAACACCATATATTTT
J: TRBJ1-2; V: TRBV30; size: -; D: TRBD1; CDR3: CAWVVGTGLNYGYTF; DNA: TGTGCCTGGGTGGTCGGGACAGGGCTGAACTATGGCTACACCTTC
J: TRBJ2-3; V: TRBV9; size: few; D: TRBD2; CDR3: CASSVVPSGGIGTDTQYF; DNA: TGTGCCAGCAGCGTAGTCCCTAGCGGGGGGATTGGTACAGATACGCAGTATTTT
J: TRBJ2-6; V: TRBV18; size: -; D: TRBD1; CDR3: CASSPDGQGALPGANVLTF; DNA: TGTGCCAGCTCACCCGACGGACAGGGGGCGCTTCCCGGGGCCAACGTCCTGACTTTC
J: TRBJ1-1; V: TRBV19; size: few; D: -; CDR3: CASSSHRDTEAFF; DNA: TGTGCCAGTAGCTCCCACAGGGACACTGAAGCTTTCTTT
J: TRBJ2-3; V: TRBV4-3; size: few; D: TRBD2; CDR3: CASSQRLAGGPDTQYF; DNA: TGCGCCAGCAGCCAAAGACTAGCGGGGGGGCCAGATACGCAGTATTTT
J: TRBJ2-2; V: TRBV7-8; size: -; D: -; CDR3: CASSYSVNSNTGELFF; DNA: TGTGCCAGCAGCTATTCTGTGAACAGTAACACCGGGGAGCTGTTTTTT
J: TRBJ1-5; V: TRBV4-1; size: few; D: -; CDR3: CASSQVQNNQPQHF; DNA: TGCGCCAGCAGCCAAGTCCAGAACAATCAGCCCCAGCATTTT
J: TRBJ2-7; V: TRBV10-3; size: -; D: -; CDR3: CAISETPQAYEQYF; DNA: TGTGCCATCAGTGAGACCCCACAGGCCTACGAGCAGTACTTC
J: TRBJ2-6; V: TRBV6-1; size: -; D: -; CDR3: CASRIGASGANVLTF; DNA: TGTGCCAGCAGAATAGGGGCCTCTGGGGCCAACGTCCTGACTTTC
J: TRBJ2-7; V: TRBV5-1; size: -; D: TRBD2; CDR3: CVVPSSGLAYEQYF; DNA: TGCGTCGTGCCCTCTAGCGGGTTGGCCTACGAGCAGTACTTC
J: TRBJ2-6; V: TRBV30; size: -; D: TRBD1; CDR3: CAWSQTGAGANVLTF; DNA: TGTGCCTGGAGTCAAACAGGGGCCGGGGCCAACGTCCTGACTTTC
J: TRBJ1-2; V: TRBV30; size: few; D: -; CDR3: CAWGRDGYTF; DNA: TGTGCCTGGGGGCGAGATGGCTACACCTTC
J: TRBJ2-7; V: TRBV7-9; size: few; D: -; CDR3: CASSLTEVPPKDEQYF; DNA: TGTGCCAGCAGCTTGACAGAAGTTCCCCCCAAGGACGAGCAGTACTTC
J: TRBJ2-7; V: TRBV6-1; size: -; D: -; CDR3: CASSEGWGPSYEQYF; DNA: TGTGCCAGCAGTGAAGGGTGGGGCCCCTCGTACGAGCAGTACTTC
J: TRBJ1-2; V: TRBV18; size: -; D: -; CDR3: CASSVSGTSPYGFTF; DNA: TGTGCCAGCTCAGTATCCGGGACAAGTCCTTATGGCTTCACCTTC
J: TRBJ1-5; V: TRBV30; size: few; D: -; CDR3: CAWKGGDGSNQPQHF; DNA: TGTGCCTGGAAGGGGGGGGACGGTAGCAATCAGCCCCAGCATTTT
J: TRBJ2-2; V: TRBV6-5; size: few; D: -; CDR3: CASSYQTVDSGGELFF; DNA: TGTGCCAGCAGTTACCAAACAGTAGATTCCGGCGGGGAGCTGTTTTTT
J: TRBJ2-7; V: TRBV7-9; size: few; D: TRBD2; CDR3: CASSPRGDEQYF; DNA: TGTGCCAGCAGCCCCCGGGGGGACGAGCAGTACTTC